One and the same sample provided the 24 T cell receptor beta chains below, sequenced in a study of blood T cell repertoires in COVID-19. Sequenced by immunoSEQ multiplex PCR; TCRdb stores in-frame clones only, minus some. The data contain about 26,000 clones, around 90% of them seen just once; the ten biggest clones take up 2.8%. Material: peripheral blood. These receptors came from a human donor in a cohort sampled during active COVID-19.

This rearrangement joins TRBV6-1 to TRBJ2-5; 7 nucleotides match TRBD2. V shed 0 bases and J 2 bases; nucleotides not matched to a gene: 6. The CDR3 runs 16 residues. Germline CDR1 reads MNHNS; CDR2 reads SASEGT. The DNA of the CDR3 is TGTGCCAGCAGTGAAGCGGGGGGGGTAGCTCAAGAGACCCAGTACTTC. Translation: CASSEAGGVAQETQYF.

This chain uses TRBV6-6 with TRBJ1-1, with a possible D match to TRBD1 (6 bases). The V and J ends lost 2 bases and 5 bases respectively, with 9 bases between them. The CDR3 covers 13 residues. Germline V gene lookup returns CDR1 MNHNY and CDR2 SVGAGI (reference sequence). CDR3 in amino acids: CASSYKGGTEAFF. DNA for the CDR3: TGTGCCAGCAGTTACAAGGGGGGGACTGAAGCTTTCTTT.

The V and J genes are TRBV7-2 and TRBJ2-2; 8 nucleotides match TRBD1. The CDR3 is 16 amino acids. Germline V lookup: CDR1 SGHTA, CDR2 FQGNSA. After removal of 5 bases from V and 5 bases from J, the junction contained 10 bases not matched to a gene. CDR3 nucleotides: TGTGCCAGCAGCCCACCCGGGACAGGCGGTACCGGGGAGCTGTTTTTT. Encoded protein: CASSPPGTGGTGELFF.

This clone has just a few counts. The chain couples TRBV6-1 to TRBJ1-2; TRBD1 matches 7 bases. CDR1 MNHNS and CDR2 SASEGT come from the germline V gene. V lost 3 bases, J lost 4 bases, and 5 bases stayed unmatched. The CDR3 totals 14 residues. In DNA form, the CDR3 reads TGTGCCAGCAGTGAGACAGGGCGCGGCTATGGCTACACCTTC. It is translated as CASSETGRGYGYTF.

The chain has TRBV29-1 and TRBJ2-7; TRBD2 matches 15 bases. This CDR3 is built from 16 residues. CDR1 and CDR2 (germline): SQVTM, ANQGSEA. J gave up 5 bases and V 4 bases, and 9 bases lay outside the gene matches. The DNA of the CDR3 is TGCAGCGTTGGGACTAGCGGGGGGGCCGAGTTCAACGAGCAGTACTTC. As protein: CSVGTSGGAEFNEQYF.

The chain recombines TRBV2 with TRBJ2-7, with D possibly matching TRBD2 (5 bases). Trimming pared 7 bases from V and 6 bases from J, leaving 16 bases between. CDR1 is SNHLY and CDR2 is FYNNEI in the germline V gene. The CDR3 has 13 residues. CDR3 nucleotide sequence: TGTGCCAGCACCCCGCGGGTCACCGGCGAGCAGTACTTC. This translates into CASTPRVTGEQYF.

This clone occurred once. J is TRBJ2-1 and V is TRBV30, with D perhaps matching TRBD1 (5 bases). V was pared by 3 bases and J by 4 bases, with 19 bases between. Germline lookup yields CDR1 GTSNPN and CDR2 SVGIG (reference sequence). The CDR3 length is 16 residues. CDR3 in amino acids: CAWRTRDSWMYNEQFF. DNA of the CDR3: TGTGCCTGGAGGACCCGCGACAGTTGGATGTACAATGAGCAGTTCTTC.

The chain combines TRBV11-2 with TRBJ1-1, with a tentative D call TRBD1 (5 bases). This CDR3 region has 11 residues. Germline lookup yields CDR1 SGHAT and CDR2 FQNNGV. V was shortened by 1 base and J by 11 bases, with 8 bases between the two germline ends. The CDR3, as DNA: TGTGCCAGCAGCTTAGGGGGGAGGGCTTTCTTT. Translating it yields CASSLGGRAFF.

The chain combines TRBV7-8 with TRBJ1-4; D call uncertain. The CDR3 has 15 amino acids. Between the trimmed V and J ends, which lost 1 base and 14 bases, there was a span of 20 bases. Germline-derived CDR1 and CDR2 are SGHVS and FQNEAQ. The CDR3 region is CASSLGLTSRRRLFF. CDR3 DNA sequence: TGTGCCAGCAGCTTAGGTTTAACCTCCCGGAGACGGCTGTTTTTT.

V and J are TRBV29-1 and TRBJ1-1; TRBD1 is a possible D gene (5 bases). From germline, CDR1 is SQVTM and CDR2 ANQGSEA. The length of the CDR3 is 13 residues. The germline V and J ends were trimmed by 8 bases and 6 bases, with 19 bases remaining between them. The chain's CDR3 is CSSRWGREAEAFF. The CDR3 nucleotides read TGCAGCTCTCGCTGGGGCAGGGAGGCTGAAGCTTTCTTT.

This chain connects TRBV13 to TRBJ2-1; 8 bases match TRBD1. The CDR3 has 14 residues. V shed 4 bases, J shed 4 bases, and the junction held 3 bases outside the gene matches. Germline lookup yields CDR1 PRHDT and CDR2 FYEKMQ (reference sequence). Here the CDR3 reads CASSSGGAYNEQFF. The CDR3 DNA reads TGTGCCAGCAGCTCAGGGGGCGCTTACAATGAGCAGTTCTTC.

The chain's CDR3 is CASITAEGYGYTF. CDR3 DNA sequence: TGTGCCAGCATTACGGCCGAGGGCTATGGCTACACCTTC. J is TRBJ1-2 and V is TRBV28, with unresolved D. Germline V gives CDR1 MDHEN, CDR2 SYDVKM. CDR3 length equals 13 residues. V was clipped by 7 bases and J by 4 bases, with 13 bases between them.

The rearrangement uses TRBV19 and TRBJ2-1; 7 nucleotides align to TRBD2. This CDR3 is built from 16 residues. CDR1 is LNHDA, CDR2 SQIVND, per germline (reference sequence). Germline trimming cut 7 bases from V and 1 base from J; bases unmatched to any gene: 10. This CDR3 is CASTPGAGRSYNEQFF. CDR3 nucleotide sequence: TGTGCCAGTACCCCCGGAGCGGGAAGGTCCTACAATGAGCAGTTCTTC.

The V and J genes are TRBV20-1 and TRBJ2-1, with 7 bases fitting TRBD2. Unmatched junction bases numbered 11, after V lost 3 bases and J lost 6 bases. Germline CDR1 DFQATT, CDR2 SNEGSKA (reference sequence). The length of the CDR3 is 15 residues. The CDR3 bases are TGCAGTGCTAGTAGGAGTAGCGGGCGGGGCAATGAGCAGTTCTTC. This codes for CSASRSSGRGNEQFF.

The V call is TRBV28, the J call TRBJ1-6, with TRBD1 as a possible D gene (6 bases). Germline V lookup: CDR1 MDHEN, CDR2 SYDVKM. V lost 6 bases and J 10 bases, leaving 28 bases between the germline ends. This CDR3 region has 18 residues. The CDR3 DNA is TGTGCCAGCAGCCCACCAGGGGTGACAGGTTCGGTTGGCTCACCCCTCCACTTT. Amino acid sequence: CASSPPGVTGSVGSPLHF.

The chain uses TRBV19 and TRBJ2-2; 11 bases are shared with TRBD2. The CDR3 length is 16 residues. V was pared by 4 bases and J by 6 bases, with 7 bases of the junction left unmatched. CDR1 LNHDA and CDR2 SQIVND come from the germline V gene (reference sequence). The CDR3 DNA follows: TGTGCCAGTAGTACTTCCGGGACTAGCGGACCCGGGGAGCTGTTTTTT. Translated: CASSTSGTSGPGELFF.

V is TRBV2 and J is TRBJ1-6; weak D call: TRBD1 (6 bases). From germline, CDR1 is SNHLY and CDR2 FYNNEI. The length of the CDR3 is 12 residues. V gave up 6 bases and J gave up 7 bases, with 7 bases separating them. CDR3 nucleotide sequence: TGTGCCAGCAGGGGGGCCAATTCACCCCTCCACTTT. It translates to CASRGANSPLHF.

V and J are TRBV5-4 and TRBJ2-1, with 7 bases that match TRBD2. J was trimmed by 3 bases and V by 4 bases; bases with no gene match: 10. CDR1 is SGHNT, CDR2 YYREEE, per germline (reference sequence). The CDR3 has 16 amino acids. The CDR3 DNA sequence: TGTGCCAGCAGCCCCGGTGGAGCGGGAAGCTACAATGAGCAGTTCTTC. It yields the protein CASSPGGAGSYNEQFF.

A few counts support this clone. The chain carries TRBV2 and TRBJ2-7; D might be TRBD1 (6 bases). Trimming shortened V by 6 bases and J by 4 bases, and 7 bases separated the two germline ends. Germline V CDR1 and CDR2: SNHLY, FYNNEI. The CDR3 runs to 11 residues. This chain's CDR3 is CASRQGYEQYF. CDR3 nucleotide sequence: TGTGCCAGCAGGCAGGGGTACGAGCAGTACTTC. The whole variable domain, remainder taken from reference TRBV2 and TRBJ2-7, is EPEVTQTPSHQVTQMGQEVILRCVPISNHLYFYWYRQILGQKVEFLVSFYNNEISEKSEIFDDQFSVERPDGSNFTLKIRSTKLEDSAMYFCASRQGYEQYFGPGTRLTVT.

The chain recombines TRBV6-6 with TRBJ2-1; 12 bases match TRBD1. The germline V gene has CDR1 MNHNY and CDR2 SVGAGI (reference sequence). This CDR3 has 17 amino acids. The V gene end was trimmed by 5 bases and the J gene end by 2 bases; junction bases not matched to a gene: 7. The CDR3 spells CASSPGTGGGTYNEQFF. The DNA of the CDR3 is TGTGCCAGCAGTCCCGGGACAGGGGGCGGTACCTACAATGAGCAGTTCTTC.

The CDR3 here is CASSYDTGPQETQYF. CDR3 in DNA: TGTGCCAGCAGTTACGATACAGGTCCTCAAGAGACCCAGTACTTC. This sequence joins TRBV6-5 and TRBJ2-5; possibly TRBD1 for D (5 bases). The germline V and J ends were trimmed by 2 bases and 2 bases, with 12 bases remaining between them. Germline V CDR1 and CDR2: MNHEY, SVGAGI. This CDR3 contains 15 residues.

This chain uses TRBV18 with TRBJ2-1; perhaps TRBD2 as D (6 bases). This CDR3 spans 17 amino acids. Germline V gives CDR1 KGHSH, CDR2 LQKENI. V was cut by 6 bases and J by 6 bases, with 24 bases left in between. In nucleotides, the CDR3 is TGTGCCAGCTCGCTAATGATAGGAGGGGCGAGGGTCAATGAGCAGTTCTTC. Its translation is CASSLMIGGARVNEQFF.

The V and J genes are TRBV5-6 and TRBJ2-2, with 8 positions matching TRBD1. The CDR3 runs to 14 residues. The ends lost 4 bases at V and 5 bases at J; junction bases unmatched: 4. The germline gives CDR1 SGHDT, CDR2 YYEEEE. DNA for the CDR3: TGTGCCAGCAGCCGGGGACAGGTGACCGGGGAGCTGTTTTTT. This encodes CASSRGQVTGELFF.

The chain combines TRBV5-5 with TRBJ1-6, with a tentative D call TRBD1 (5 bases). Trimming removed 2 bases from V and 7 bases from J, with 16 bases in between. The CDR3 runs to 16 residues. The germline gives CDR1 SGHKS, CDR2 YYEKEE (reference sequence). CDR3 in amino acids: CASSFAGGRTNSPLHF. DNA of the CDR3: TGTGCCAGCAGCTTTGCGGGGGGGAGAACGAATTCACCCCTCCACTTT.